This T cell receptor beta chain stems from a study of T cell responses to AZD1222 COVID-19 vaccine. Study conclusions and caveats: Spike-specific TCR breadth and depth rose after two AZD1222 doses.

The method was immunoSEQ multiplex PCR; TCRdb's version includes in-frame clones alone and lacks a portion of them. This table holds around 95,000 clones, about 93% found once. As to this clone: The antigen remains undetermined.

Trimming at V came to 4 bases and at J to 1 base, leaving 6 bases not matched to a gene. CDR3 size: 17 residues. Germline V gene lookup returns CDR1 LGHDT and CDR2 YNNKEL (reference sequence). The source of this sequence is an adult in good health. V is TRBV3-1 (or the pseudogene TRBV3-2) and J is TRBJ2-7, with TRBD2 matching 14 bases. Sample: peripheral blood, taken on day 0 of AZD1222 vaccination. The CDR3 here is CASSLGLAGVGSYEQYF. The CDR3, as DNA: TGTGCCAGCAGCCTGGGACTAGCGGGAGTCGGGTCCTACGAGCAGTACTTC.